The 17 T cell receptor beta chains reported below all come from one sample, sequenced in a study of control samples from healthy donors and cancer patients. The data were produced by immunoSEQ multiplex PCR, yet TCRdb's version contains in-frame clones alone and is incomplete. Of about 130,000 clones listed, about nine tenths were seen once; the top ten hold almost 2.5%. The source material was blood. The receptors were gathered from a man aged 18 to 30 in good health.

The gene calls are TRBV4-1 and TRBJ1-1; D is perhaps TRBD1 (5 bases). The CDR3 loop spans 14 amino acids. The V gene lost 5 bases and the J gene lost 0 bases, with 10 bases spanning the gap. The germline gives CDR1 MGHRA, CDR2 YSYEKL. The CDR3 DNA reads TGCGCCAGCAGCTCAGGGTACATGAACACTGAAGCTTTCTTT. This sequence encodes CASSSGYMNTEAFF.

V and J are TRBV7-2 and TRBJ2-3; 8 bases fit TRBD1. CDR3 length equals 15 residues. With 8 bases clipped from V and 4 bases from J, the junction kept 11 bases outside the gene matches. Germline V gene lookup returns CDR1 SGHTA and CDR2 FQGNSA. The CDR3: CASSPQGEGADTQYF. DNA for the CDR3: TGTGCCAGCTCCCCACAGGGGGAAGGGGCAGATACGCAGTATTTT.

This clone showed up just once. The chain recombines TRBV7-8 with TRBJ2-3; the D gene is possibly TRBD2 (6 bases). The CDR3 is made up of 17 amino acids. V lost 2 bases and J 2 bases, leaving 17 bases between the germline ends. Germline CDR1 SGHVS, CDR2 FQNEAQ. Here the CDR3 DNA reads TGTGCCAGCAGCTTATCCAGGACCTGGCGGGACACAGATACGCAGTATTTT. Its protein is CASSLSRTWRDTDTQYF. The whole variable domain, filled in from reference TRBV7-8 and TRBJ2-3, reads GAGVSQSPRYKVAKRGQDVALRCDPISGHVSLFWYQQALGQGPEFLTYFQNEAQLDKSGLPSDRFFAERPEGSVSTLKIQRTQQEDSAVYLCASSLSRTWRDTDTQYFGPGTRLTVL.

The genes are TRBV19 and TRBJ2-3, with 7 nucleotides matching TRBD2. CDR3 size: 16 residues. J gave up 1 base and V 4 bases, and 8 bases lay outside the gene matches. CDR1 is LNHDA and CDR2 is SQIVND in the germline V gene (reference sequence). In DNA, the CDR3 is TGTGCCAGTAGTAAGACGCGGGAGAAGGGCACAGATACGCAGTATTTT. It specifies CASSKTREKGTDTQYF.

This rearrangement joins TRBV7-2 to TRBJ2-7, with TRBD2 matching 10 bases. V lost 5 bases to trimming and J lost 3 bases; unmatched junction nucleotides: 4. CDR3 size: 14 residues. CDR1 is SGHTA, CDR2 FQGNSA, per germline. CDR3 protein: CASSPSGGIYEQYF. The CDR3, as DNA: TGTGCCAGCAGCCCTAGCGGGGGTATCTACGAGCAGTACTTC.

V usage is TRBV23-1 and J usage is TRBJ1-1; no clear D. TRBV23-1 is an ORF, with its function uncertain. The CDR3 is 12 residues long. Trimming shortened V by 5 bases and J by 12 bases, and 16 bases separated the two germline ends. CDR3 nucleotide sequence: TGCGCCAGCAGTATTCGACTAAGCGGCACTTTCTTT. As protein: CASSIRLSGTFF.

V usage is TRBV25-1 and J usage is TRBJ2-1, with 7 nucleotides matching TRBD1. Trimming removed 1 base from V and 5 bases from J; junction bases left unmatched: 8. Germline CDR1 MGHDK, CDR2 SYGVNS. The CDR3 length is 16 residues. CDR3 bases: TGTGCCAGCAGTGAATCCAGGGGACAGACGGACAATGAGCAGTTCTTC. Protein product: CASSESRGQTDNEQFF.

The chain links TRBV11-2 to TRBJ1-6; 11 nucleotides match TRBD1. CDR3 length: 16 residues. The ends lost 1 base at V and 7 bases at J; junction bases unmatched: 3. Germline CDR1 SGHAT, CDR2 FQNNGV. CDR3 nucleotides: TGTGCCAGCAGCTTAGTTGGGGACAGGGGGAATTCACCCCTCCACTTT. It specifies CASSLVGDRGNSPLHF. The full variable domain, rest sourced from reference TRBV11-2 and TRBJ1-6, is EAGVAQSPRYKIIEKRQSVAFWCNPISGHATLYWYQQILGQGPKLLIQFQNNGVVDDSQLPKDRFSAERLKGVDSTLKIQPAKLEDSAVYLCASSLVGDRGNSPLHFGNGTRLTVT.

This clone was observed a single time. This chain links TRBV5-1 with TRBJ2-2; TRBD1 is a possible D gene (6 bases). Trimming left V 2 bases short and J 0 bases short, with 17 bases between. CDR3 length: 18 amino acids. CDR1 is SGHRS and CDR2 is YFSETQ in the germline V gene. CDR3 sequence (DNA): TGCGCCAGCAGCTTTGCTCCCACCGGGACAACGAACACCGGGGAGCTGTTTTTT. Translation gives CASSFAPTGTTNTGELFF.

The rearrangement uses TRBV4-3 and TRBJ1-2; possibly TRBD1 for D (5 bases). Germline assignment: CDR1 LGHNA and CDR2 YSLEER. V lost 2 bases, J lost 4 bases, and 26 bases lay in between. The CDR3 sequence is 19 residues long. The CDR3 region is CASSQPRSRTRGNGYGYTF. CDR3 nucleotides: TGCGCCAGCAGCCAACCCCGTAGCCGGACACGGGGTAACGGCTATGGCTACACCTTC.

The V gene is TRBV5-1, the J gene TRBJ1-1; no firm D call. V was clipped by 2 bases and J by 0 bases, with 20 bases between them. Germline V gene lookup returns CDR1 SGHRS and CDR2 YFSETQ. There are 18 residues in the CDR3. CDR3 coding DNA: TGCGCCAGCAGCTTTTTCGTTTATGATACGGCTATGAACACTGAAGCTTTCTTT. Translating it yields CASSFFVYDTAMNTEAFF. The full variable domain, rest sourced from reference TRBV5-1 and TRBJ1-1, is KAGVTQTPRYLIKTRGQQVTLSCSPISGHRSVSWYQQTPGQGLQFLFEYFSETQRNKGNFPGRFSGRQFSNSRSEMNVSTLELGDSALYLCASSFFVYDTAMNTEAFFGQGTRLTVV.

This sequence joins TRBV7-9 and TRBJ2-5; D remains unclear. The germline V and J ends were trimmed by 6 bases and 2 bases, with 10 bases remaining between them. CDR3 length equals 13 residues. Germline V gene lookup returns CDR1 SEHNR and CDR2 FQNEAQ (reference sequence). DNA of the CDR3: TGTGCCAGCAGGGAATGGGTGCAAGAGACCCAGTACTTC. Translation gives CASREWVQETQYF.

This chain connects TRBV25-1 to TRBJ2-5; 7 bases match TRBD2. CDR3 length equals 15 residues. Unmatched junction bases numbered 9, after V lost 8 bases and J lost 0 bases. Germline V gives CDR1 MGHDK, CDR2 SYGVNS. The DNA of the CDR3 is TGTGCCAGCGGGGGGGATTCTTCTTACCAAGAGACCCAGTACTTC. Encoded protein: CASGGDSSYQETQYF.

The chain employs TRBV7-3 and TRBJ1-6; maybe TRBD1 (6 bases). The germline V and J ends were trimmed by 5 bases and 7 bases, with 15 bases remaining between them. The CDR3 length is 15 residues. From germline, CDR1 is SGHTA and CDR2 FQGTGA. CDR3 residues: CASSRKQGSNSPLHF. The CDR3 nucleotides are TGTGCCAGCAGCCGAAAACAGGGCTCCAATTCACCCCTCCACTTT.

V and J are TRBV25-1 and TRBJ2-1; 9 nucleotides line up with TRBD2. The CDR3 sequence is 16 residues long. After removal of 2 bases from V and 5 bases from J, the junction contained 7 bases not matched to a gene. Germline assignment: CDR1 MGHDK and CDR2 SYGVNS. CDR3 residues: CASSERGASGDNEQFF. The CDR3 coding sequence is TGTGCCAGCAGTGAACGTGGGGCTAGCGGGGACAATGAGCAGTTCTTC. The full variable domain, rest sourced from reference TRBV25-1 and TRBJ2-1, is EADIYQTPRYLVIGTGKKITLECSQTMGHDKMYWYQQDPGMELHLIHYSYGVNSTEKGDLSSESTVSRIRTEHFPLTLESARPSHTSQYLCASSERGASGDNEQFFGPGTRLTVL.

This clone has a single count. The DNA of the CDR3 is TGTGCCAGCAGACGGACAGGGGCCAACCAAGAGACCCAGTACTTC. Translated, it gives CASRRTGANQETQYF. V gene TRBV3-1 (or the pseudogene TRBV3-2) combines with J gene TRBJ2-5, with TRBD1 identical over 9 bases. The CDR3 totals 15 residues. V was clipped by 6 bases and J by 0 bases; unmatched bases: 5. Germline lookup yields CDR1 LGHDT and CDR2 YNNKEL (reference sequence).

CDR3 coding DNA: TGTGCCAGCAGCCGATCATCCGGGGAGCTGTTTTTT. Residues: CASSRSSGELFF. V and J are TRBV25-1 and TRBJ2-2; D gene unclear. Germline CDR1 reads MGHDK; CDR2 reads SYGVNS. Deletions cut 6 bases from V and 6 bases from J, with 8 bases between. The CDR3 is 12 residues long.